This TCR beta chain was identified during a study of OX40 agonist ivuxolimab in advanced cancers. Study information: Clinicians treated patients with ivuxolimab, an agonistic anti-OX40 (CD134) antibody.

If patients had autoimmune disease history or systemic immunosuppression, they were excluded. Sequencing was performed with immunoSEQ multiplex PCR; in TCRdb, only in-frame clones are kept and a portion is missing. The repertoire has around 30,000 clones, about four fifths of them found once; the top ten carry approximately 2.4%. The source of this sequence is an adult with an advanced solid tumor such as melanoma, head and neck, liver or kidney cancer. The starting material was CD4+ or CD8+ T cells sorted from blood, obtained in a trial of the OX40 agonist ivuxolimab.

CDR3 region: CASKQGSTEAFF. The CDR3 nucleotides are TGTGCCAGCAAACAAGGGAGTACTGAAGCTTTCTTT. This rearrangement joins TRBV11-2 to TRBJ1-1; D call uncertain. Germline CDR1 reads SGHAT; CDR2 reads FQNNGV. V was shortened by 7 bases and J by 5 bases, with 11 bases between the two germline ends. CDR3 length equals 12 residues.